The next 3 T cell receptor delta chains were all read from a single sample in a study of gammadelta T cells in human blood. TCRdb re-called clones from the RT-PCR reads via CATT. The sample has over 900 delta-chain clones, around 20% seen once. Sequencing was performed on Vgamma9Vdelta2 gamma-delta T cells from infant blood. These receptors were taken from a human donor.

Turning to this clone: Since a far larger clone is one base different, this is likely a read error. J gene calling gave no result, while the V gene is TRDV2; TRDD3, the table's D call, lacks a check against the DNA. The CDR3 totals 17 residues. Germline V gives CDR1 GEAIGNYY, CDR2 EKD. The CDR3 nucleotides read TGTGCCTGTGACCTACTGGGGGATACACACCACACCGATAAACTCATCTTC. This encodes CACDLLGDTHHTDKLIF.

By sample share, this clone is medium-sized (0.01 to 0.1%). This rearrangement joins TRDV2 to TRDJ3, with TRDD3 identical over 11 bases. Germline V CDR1 and CDR2: GEAIGNYY, EKD. V lost 0 bases and J lost 0; bases outside the gene matches: 3. There are 19 residues in the CDR3. This chain's CDR3 is CACDTWGIRSSWDTRQMFF. In nucleotides, the CDR3 is TGTGCCTGTGACACCTGGGGGATACGGAGCTCCTGGGACACCCGACAGATGTTTTTC.

Worth noting for this clone: Given a much more abundant clone one base away, this may be a read error. This rearrangement joins TRDV2 to TRDJ2, with 13 bases lining up with TRDD3. With V trimmed by 0 bases and J by 6 bases, 3 bases remained unmatched. CDR3 length equals 16 residues. Germline lookup yields CDR1 GEAIGNYY and CDR2 EKD. In DNA form, the CDR3 reads TGTGCCTGTGACACCCTACTGGGGGATACGGCAGCACAACTCTTCTTT. Amino acids: CACDTLLGDTAAQLFF.